The 23 T cell receptor beta chains below were found in one sample sequenced in a study of T cell responses to AZD1222 COVID-19 vaccine. Sequencing was performed with immunoSEQ multiplex PCR; in TCRdb, only in-frame clones are kept and a portion is missing. The sample holds over 110,000 clones, about 93% seen once. Source: peripheral blood, taken on day 0 of AZD1222 vaccination. The receptors here all came from an adult in good health.

The chain has TRBV15 and TRBJ2-3; 10 bases align to TRBD2. The germline V gene has CDR1 LNHNV and CDR2 YYDKDF (reference sequence). The V segment lost 4 bases and the J segment 2 bases; nucleotides outside the gene matches: 15. The CDR3 sequence is 19 residues long. The CDR3 DNA reads TGTGCCACCAGCAAATTCTTAGCGGGAGGACTAAGAGTCACAGATACGCAGTATTTT. Translating gives CATSKFLAGGLRVTDTQYF. Supplemented by reference TRBV15 and TRBJ2-3, the full variable domain reads DAMVIQNPRYQVTQFGKPVTLSCSQTLNHNVMYWYQQKSSQAPKLLFHYYDKDFNNEADTPDNFQSRRPNTSFCFLDIRSPGLGDTAMYLCATSKFLAGGLRVTDTQYFGPGTRLTVL.

The chain recombines TRBV27 with TRBJ2-7, with D perhaps assigned TRBD1 or TRBD2 (7 bases each). CDR3 size: 18 residues. Germline V gene sequence: CDR1 MNHEY, CDR2 SMNVEV (reference sequence). Trimming cost V 8 bases and J 3 bases, with 29 bases left between them. DNA of the CDR3: TGTGCCAGCGACAGGGTGAAACGTATAGCGGGTAGTAGCTACGAGCAGTACTTC. Translated: CASDRVKRIAGSSYEQYF.

The genes are TRBV4-3 and TRBJ2-6; 9 bases align to TRBD1. The CDR3 has 14 residues. Germline V CDR1 and CDR2: LGHNA, YSLEER. The V segment lost 4 bases and the J segment 7 bases; nucleotides outside the gene matches: 2. The chain's CDR3 is CASSPDRGANVLTF. In DNA form, the CDR3 reads TGCGCCAGCAGCCCGGACAGGGGAGCCAACGTCCTGACTTTC.

The chain couples TRBV14 to TRBJ1-1; no definite D call. The V and J ends lost 0 bases and 5 bases respectively, with 16 bases between them. Per germline, CDR1 SGHDN and CDR2 FVKESK. This CDR3 has 16 residues. The CDR3 nucleotides are TGTGCCAGCAGCCAAGATGAGGTTTTTCTAGGAACTGAAGCTTTCTTT. This gives the protein CASSQDEVFLGTEAFF.

The chain has TRBV6-5 and TRBJ2-2, with D possibly being TRBD1 or TRBD2 (5 bases each). CDR1 and CDR2 from the germline V gene are MNHEY and SVGAGI. The length of the CDR3 is 14 residues. The V end lost 8 bases, the J end lost 1 base, and 11 bases lay between the germline ends. This CDR3 reads CASEGLLNTGELFF. CDR3 sequence (DNA): TGTGCCAGCGAGGGGCTACTGAACACCGGGGAGCTGTTTTTT.

V and J are TRBV18 and TRBJ1-5; a weak D match, TRBD1 (5 bases). The CDR3 sequence is 16 residues long. Trimming removed 3 bases from V and 8 bases from J, with 20 bases in between. The germline gives CDR1 KGHSH, CDR2 LQKENI. The CDR3 region is CASSPLGVEGTKPQHF. CDR3 nucleotides: TGTGCCAGCTCACCGTTGGGGGTGGAGGGTACAAAGCCCCAGCATTTT.

The chain combines TRBV7-4 with TRBJ2-7; D not certain. The CDR3 runs to 12 residues. CDR1 and CDR2 from the germline V gene are SGHVT and SQSDAQ. Trimming removed 4 bases from V and 1 base from J, with 5 bases in between. The CDR3 bases are TGTGCCAGCAGCTCGAAATCCTACGAGCAGTACTTC. As protein: CASSSKSYEQYF.

CDR3 DNA: TGTGCCAGCAGCCAAGTGAGCCGGGGGTCAAGGGGCACTGAAGCTTTCTTT. Protein: CASSQVSRGSRGTEAFF. This sequence joins TRBV4-2 and TRBJ1-1; a weak D match, TRBD1 (5 bases). This CDR3 spans 17 amino acids. V dropped 1 base and J dropped 4 bases, with 19 bases sitting between them. From germline, CDR1 is LGHNA and CDR2 YNFKEQ.

The gene calls are TRBV2 and TRBJ1-4; D call uncertain. Germline lookup yields CDR1 SNHLY and CDR2 FYNNEI. This CDR3 spans 10 amino acids. V lost 8 bases and J lost 12, with 10 bases in between. The CDR3 reads CASLRGELFF. The CDR3 DNA is TGTGCCAGCCTCCGCGGGGAACTGTTTTTT.

The table lists this clone with a count of one. The J gene is TRBJ2-3, the V gene TRBV27, with TRBD1 identical over 10 bases. CDR1 and CDR2 from the germline V gene are MNHEY and SMNVEV (reference sequence). V lost 3 bases, J lost 8 bases, and 14 bases stayed unmatched. CDR3 length: 17 residues. CDR3 region: CASSFSGTGDLVGTQYF. DNA for the CDR3: TGTGCCAGCAGTTTCTCTGGGACAGGGGATTTGGTCGGTACGCAGTATTTT.

The chain recombines TRBV4-1 with TRBJ1-2, with a possible D match to TRBD1 (5 bases). The CDR3 is 19 amino acids. Deletions cut 0 bases from V and 0 bases from J, with 20 bases between. CDR1 is MGHRA, CDR2 YSYEKL, per germline. The DNA of the CDR3 is TGCGCCAGCAGCCAAGATTTTAAGCGTATACTGGGGGCTAACTATGGCTACACCTTC. Translating gives CASSQDFKRILGANYGYTF.

V gene TRBV2 combines with J gene TRBJ2-5; no firm D call. CDR1 and CDR2 from the germline V gene are SNHLY and FYNNEI. The V gene lost 6 bases and the J gene lost 4 bases, with 6 bases spanning the gap. The CDR3 runs to 11 residues. CDR3 sequence: CASRYGETQYF. The CDR3 DNA is TGTGCCAGCAGGTACGGAGAGACCCAGTACTTC.

This clone came up once. This chain joins TRBV3-1 (or the pseudogene TRBV3-2) and TRBJ2-1; 11 bases are a match to TRBD2. Germline CDR1 LGHDT, CDR2 YNNKEL (reference sequence). J lost 8 bases, V lost 1 base, and 1 base had no gene match. The CDR3 contains 14 residues. Written as DNA, the CDR3 is TGTGCCAGCAGCCAAGTAGCGGGGGGGTATGAGCAGTTCTTC. It is translated as CASSQVAGGYEQFF.

The chain combines TRBV6-5 with TRBJ1-5; TRBD1 matches 9 bases. This CDR3 region has 15 residues. J was trimmed by 5 bases and V by 5 bases; bases with no gene match: 7. Germline CDR1 MNHEY, CDR2 SVGAGI. CDR3 amino acids: CASSTTGGRDQPQHF. The CDR3 region has the DNA TGTGCCAGCAGTACAACAGGGGGCCGGGATCAGCCCCAGCATTTT.

CDR3 in amino acids: CAISVEGGTEAFF. CDR3 bases: TGTGCCATCAGTGTTGAGGGAGGGACTGAAGCTTTCTTT. The chain employs TRBV10-3 and TRBJ1-1; no reliable D call. V lost 4 bases to trimming and J lost 5 bases, with 11 bases between them. The length of the CDR3 is 13 residues. CDR1 is ENHRY, CDR2 SYGVKD, per germline.

The CDR3 loop is CASSTPQSHTDTQYF. In DNA, the CDR3 is TGTGCCAGTAGCACCCCACAGTCCCACACAGATACGCAGTATTTT. The genes are TRBV19 and TRBJ2-3; D remains unclear. This CDR3 has 15 amino acids. Between the trimmed V and J ends, which lost 6 bases and 2 bases, there was a span of 15 bases. Germline CDR1 and CDR2: LNHDA and SQIVND (reference sequence).

The chain carries TRBV2 and TRBJ1-1; D possibly corresponds to TRBD1 (6 bases). Trimming took off 2 bases at V and 3 bases at J, with 10 bases between the two ends. This CDR3 is built from 14 residues. Germline values: CDR1 SNHLY, CDR2 FYNNEI. DNA of the CDR3: TGTGCCAGCAGTGAAAGGGCAGGGGACACTGAAGCTTTCTTT. The encoded protein is CASSERAGDTEAFF.

J is TRBJ1-4 and V is TRBV15; a weak D match, TRBD1 (6 bases). Germline lookup yields CDR1 LNHNV and CDR2 YYDKDF (reference sequence). Trimming cost V 0 bases and J 0 bases, with 17 bases left between them. CDR3 length equals 19 residues. The CDR3 DNA reads as TGTGCCACCAGCAGAGACGGGGCCAGGGGCCTTGCAACTAATGAAAAACTGTTTTTT. Its protein is CATSRDGARGLATNEKLFF.

This sequence joins TRBV7-3 and TRBJ2-1, with D possibly matching TRBD2 (6 bases). The CDR3 runs to 16 residues. Germline V gives CDR1 SGHTA, CDR2 FQGTGA. V dropped 2 bases and J dropped 2 bases, with 13 bases sitting between them. CDR3 sequence: CASSLGGTLAYNEQFF. Here the CDR3 DNA reads TGTGCCAGCAGCTTAGGGGGGACTCTCGCCTACAATGAGCAGTTCTTC.

This clone appeared a single time. J is TRBJ2-3 and V is TRBV11-2, with D maybe TRBD2 (5 bases). V dropped 0 bases and J dropped 2 bases, with 12 bases sitting between them. CDR1 is SGHAT and CDR2 is FQNNGV in the germline V gene. This CDR3 spans 16 amino acids. For the CDR3, the DNA is TGTGCCAGCAGCTTAGAGGCGGGCGGAGCCACAGATACGCAGTATTTT. The encoded protein is CASSLEAGGATDTQYF. The full variable domain, with the rest looked up from reference TRBV11-2 and TRBJ2-3, is EAGVAQSPRYKIIEKRQSVAFWCNPISGHATLYWYQQILGQGPKLLIQFQNNGVVDDSQLPKDRFSAERLKGVDSTLKIQPAKLEDSAVYLCASSLEAGGATDTQYFGPGTRLTVL.

The chain joins TRBV19 to TRBJ1-2; D gene ambiguous. CDR3 length equals 16 residues. Germline values: CDR1 LNHDA, CDR2 SQIVND (reference sequence). V lost 5 bases and J lost 6, with 22 bases in between. In nucleotides, the CDR3 is TGTGCCAGTAGTTTTTCCCCCACGGGAGACGGAAATGGCTACACCTTC. Protein: CASSFSPTGDGNGYTF.

V and J are TRBV19 and TRBJ1-1; tentatively, D is TRBD1 (5 bases). CDR1 and CDR2 (germline): LNHDA, SQIVND (reference sequence). V was shortened by 6 bases and J by 3 bases, with 11 bases between the two germline ends. The CDR3 totals 13 residues. The CDR3 loop reads CASSRGLDTEAFF. Written as DNA, the CDR3 is TGTGCCAGTAGCCGGGGACTCGACACTGAAGCTTTCTTT.

The CDR3 is CASIPPWGSEQYF. The CDR3 DNA sequence: TGTGCCAGCATCCCACCCTGGGGGAGCGAGCAGTACTTC. The chain recombines TRBV25-1 with TRBJ2-7; perhaps D is TRBD1 or TRBD2 (5 bases each). CDR3 length: 13 amino acids. Germline V gene data show CDR1 as MGHDK and CDR2 as SYGVNS. V lost 7 bases and J lost 6, with 16 bases in between.